Below, one T cell receptor beta chain is given with its context. The antigen is unknown. All patients picked for sequencing had shown, by flow cytometry, an expansion of CD8+CD57+ cells. The authors bead-enriched CD8+CD57+ cells, obtaining a mean 1.6 ug DNA. V gave up 9 bases and J gave up 4 bases, with 18 bases separating them. This CDR3 is 14 amino acids long. Germline CDR1 and CDR2: LNHDA and SQIVND (reference sequence). The data are from a study of CD8+CD57+ T cells in acquired aplastic anemia. Genomic DNA, the template, was used for profiling of the TCR beta VDJ and CDR3. TCRdb reanalysed the reads using MiXCR and keeps one entry per CDR3 protein. The data hold around 15,000 distinct CDR3 sequences, with over 35% observed a single time. Study results and caveats: Patient-derived CD8+CD57+ populations exhibited diminished diversity relative to total CD4+ and CD8+ pools. The study identified under 30 CD8+ CDR3 sequences shared by patients and controls.

This receptor was taken from a human donor with aplastic anemia. Sample: CD8+CD57+ T cells sorted from PBMCs. Subset denoted: bead-enriched CD8+CD57+ effector memory T cells from SAA patients. The chain uses TRBV19 and TRBJ1-2; possible D gene TRBD1, 5 bases. The CDR3 region is CASGETGLTYGYTF. CDR3 sequence (DNA): TGTGCCAGCGGGGAAACAGGACTTACCTATGGCTACACCTTC.